The 17 T cell receptor beta chains reported below all come from one sample, sequenced in a study of human T cells and chemical hapten exposure. The library attached unique molecular identifiers to individual cDNA molecules. In TCRdb, the reads were re-called with MiXCR into one record per CDR3 protein. The table shows more than 100,000 distinct CDR3 sequences, with approximately 9% occurring only once. RNA extraction used unfractionated whole blood as the source of total RNA. Material for sequencing was whole blood. The receptor set was obtained from a human donor in good health. Some clones in this sample may be carry-over from other donors' samples.

This clonotype appeared many times. This rearrangement joins TRBV12-3 or TRBV12-4 to TRBJ2-5; 7 bases map to TRBD2. With V trimmed by 8 bases and J by 5 bases, 11 bases remained unmatched. The CDR3 runs 14 residues. The CDR3 DNA reads TGTGCCAGCGTGAGTAGCGGGTCGAGGGAGACCCAGTACTTC. Amino acids: CASVSSGSRETQYF.

Many counts were recorded for this clonotype. The V and J genes are TRBV12-3 or TRBV12-4 and TRBJ1-6; the D is unclear. The V end lost 2 bases, the J end lost 6 bases, and 2 bases lay between the germline ends. The CDR3 loop spans 12 amino acids. This CDR3 is CASSLSNSPLHF. The CDR3 nucleotides read TGTGCCAGCAGTTTAAGTAATTCACCCCTCCACTTT.

The gene calls are TRBV5-5 and TRBJ1-6; D may be TRBD1 (6 bases). The CDR3 runs to 16 residues. CDR1 SGHKS and CDR2 YYEKEE come from the germline V gene (reference sequence). The V end was cut by 5 bases, the J end by 7 bases, with 19 bases between. CDR3 region: CASRWEVHRENSPLHF. For the CDR3, the DNA is TGTGCCAGCAGGTGGGAGGTACACAGGGAGAATTCACCCCTCCACTTT.

The sample holds a few counts of this clonotype. V gene TRBV29-1 combines with J gene TRBJ2-5; TRBD2 matches at 9 bases. Germline V gene lookup returns CDR1 SQVTM and CDR2 ANQGSEA. The CDR3 covers 14 residues. The junction had 1 base not matched to a gene; V was cut back by 2 bases and J by 0 bases. The CDR3 nucleotides read TGCAGCGTTGAACCTAGCGGGAACCAAGAGACCCAGTACTTC. Its protein is CSVEPSGNQETQYF.

This clonotype showed up just a few times. The chain recombines TRBV3-1 with TRBJ2-7, with 10 bases matching TRBD2. Germline values: CDR1 LGHDT, CDR2 YNNKEL (reference sequence). The CDR3 is made up of 14 amino acids. The ends lost 8 bases at V and 4 bases at J; junction bases unmatched: 8. The CDR3: CASAPGTSVYEQYF. The CDR3 bases are TGTGCCAGCGCCCCCGGGACTAGCGTGTACGAGCAGTACTTC.

This clonotype was recorded at least ten times. This chain joins TRBV5-1 and TRBJ1-2; no reliable D call. Germline loops: CDR1 SGHRS, CDR2 YFSETQ. The CDR3 extends over 13 amino acids. V was shortened by 0 bases and J by 7 bases, with 10 bases between the two germline ends. CDR3 DNA: TGCGCCAGCAGCTTGGGTGCCGGGGTTGGCTACACCTTC. Its translation: CASSLGAGVGYTF.

The chain carries TRBV18 and TRBJ1-1, with D perhaps matching TRBD1 (5 bases). The CDR3 covers 15 residues. V was pared by 3 bases and J by 1 base, with 12 bases between. CDR1 is KGHSH and CDR2 is LQKENI in the germline V gene. The chain's CDR3 is CASSPRGEGNTEAFF. The CDR3 coding sequence is TGTGCCAGCTCACCGAGGGGCGAGGGGAACACTGAAGCTTTCTTT.

This clonotype was counted at least ten times. This chain links TRBV7-7 with TRBJ1-1; maybe TRBD1 (5 bases). The germline CDR1 and CDR2 sequences are SSHAT and FNYEAQ (reference sequence). V lost 5 bases and J lost 1, with 17 bases in between. This CDR3 contains 16 residues. DNA of the CDR3: TGTGCCAGCAGCCAGCTAACCGGGACGGCGAACACTGAAGCTTTCTTT. Its protein product is CASSQLTGTANTEAFF.

This clonotype has a count of ten or more. V is TRBV4-3 and J is TRBJ1-6; D possibly corresponds to TRBD1 (5 bases). Germline values: CDR1 LGHNA, CDR2 YSLEER. With 0 bases removed from V and 10 bases from J, the gap between germline ends came to 7 bases. The CDR3 totals 13 residues. The CDR3 DNA is TGCGCCAGCAGCCAAGAACGGGACTCACCCCTCCACTTT. Translated, it gives CASSQERDSPLHF.

This clonotype appeared a few times. CDR3 nucleotide sequence: TGTGCCAGCAGCCAAGAAGGGACAGGGGTTCAAGAGACCCAGTACTTC. Its protein is CASSQEGTGVQETQYF. This chain links TRBV3-1 with TRBJ2-5; TRBD1 agrees at 10 bases. Germline trimming cut 0 bases from V and 2 bases from J; bases unmatched to any gene: 3. There are 16 residues in the CDR3. CDR1 and CDR2 from the germline V gene are LGHDT and YNNKEL (reference sequence).

This clonotype has ten or more counts. This chain joins TRBV7-2 and TRBJ1-1; 8 nucleotides line up with TRBD1. V trimming: 4 bases; J trimming: 5 bases; junction bases outside the gene matches: 9. The CDR3 has 15 residues. The germline gives CDR1 SGHTA, CDR2 FQGNSA. CDR3 sequence (DNA): TGTGCCAGCAGCTCGCCGGACAGGGTGGGAACTGAAGCTTTCTTT. It yields the protein CASSSPDRVGTEAFF.

V is TRBV25-1 and J is TRBJ2-2; TRBD1 is a possible D gene (6 bases). The germline V gene has CDR1 MGHDK and CDR2 SYGVNS. This CDR3 region has 15 residues. V shed 1 base and J shed 3 bases, with 9 bases lying between them. This CDR3 is CASSESDRYTGELFF. In nucleotides, the CDR3 is TGTGCCAGCAGTGAATCGGACAGATACACCGGGGAGCTGTTTTTT.

The chain carries TRBV24-1 and TRBJ2-2; TRBD2 matches 9 bases. In germline, CDR1 is KGHDR, CDR2 SFDVKD. V shed 4 bases and J 2 bases; nucleotides not matched to a gene: 1. The CDR3 is 15 residues long. The DNA of the CDR3 is TGTGCCACCAGTGAGACTAGCGGTAACACCGGGGAGCTGTTTTTT. Translation gives CATSETSGNTGELFF.

The chain combines TRBV10-3 with TRBJ2-1; the D is unclear. V gave up 4 bases and J gave up 0 bases, with 10 bases separating them. This CDR3 is 15 amino acids long. From germline, CDR1 is ENHRY and CDR2 SYGVKD. For the CDR3, the DNA is TGTGCCATCAGTGTCGAGGAGCCCTCCTACAATGAGCAGTTCTTC. The encoded protein is CAISVEEPSYNEQFF.

This clonotype was observed a handful of times. This chain uses TRBV20-1 with TRBJ2-7, with 7 bases lining up with TRBD1. In germline, CDR1 is DFQATT, CDR2 SNEGSKA (reference sequence). The CDR3 is made up of 15 amino acids. J lost 4 bases, V lost 5 bases, and 14 bases had no gene match. In DNA, the CDR3 is TGCAGTGCTGTGGACAGGACAAAGCGCTGGTACGAGCAGTACTTC. Its protein is CSAVDRTKRWYEQYF.

This clonotype was recorded at least ten times. The chain joins TRBV7-9 to TRBJ1-1, with no clear D. V lost 7 bases and J 6 bases, leaving 12 bases between the germline ends. The CDR3 loop spans 12 amino acids. Per the germline V gene, CDR1 is SEHNR and CDR2 is FQNEAQ (reference sequence). CDR3 sequence (DNA): TGTGCCAGCACCCTGACCCACGCTGAAGCTTTCTTT. This sequence encodes CASTLTHAEAFF.

This chain links TRBV5-1 with TRBJ2-4; TRBD2 aligns across 9 bases. The CDR3 loop spans 18 amino acids. Germline assignment: CDR1 SGHRS and CDR2 YFSETQ. Trimming cost V 0 bases and J 8 bases; bases outside gene matches: 15. CDR3 region: CASSLALLAGVGTDIQYF. The CDR3 coding sequence is TGCGCCAGCAGCTTGGCTTTATTAGCGGGAGTGGGGACGGACATTCAGTACTTC.